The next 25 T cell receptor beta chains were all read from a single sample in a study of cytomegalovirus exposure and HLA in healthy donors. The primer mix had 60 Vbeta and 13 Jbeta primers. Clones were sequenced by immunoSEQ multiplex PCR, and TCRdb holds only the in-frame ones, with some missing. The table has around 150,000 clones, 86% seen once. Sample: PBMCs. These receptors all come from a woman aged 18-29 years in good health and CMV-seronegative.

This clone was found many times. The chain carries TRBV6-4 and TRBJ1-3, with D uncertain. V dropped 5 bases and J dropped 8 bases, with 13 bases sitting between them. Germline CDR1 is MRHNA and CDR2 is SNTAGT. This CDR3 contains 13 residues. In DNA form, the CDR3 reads TGTGCCAGCAGTAGAGGGCGGGGAGACACCATATATTTT. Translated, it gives CASSRGRGDTIYF.

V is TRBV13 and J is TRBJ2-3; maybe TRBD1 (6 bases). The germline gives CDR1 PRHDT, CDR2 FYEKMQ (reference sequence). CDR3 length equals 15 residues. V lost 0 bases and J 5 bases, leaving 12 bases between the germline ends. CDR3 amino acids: CASSLGGIGGDTQYF. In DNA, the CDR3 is TGTGCCAGCAGCTTAGGCGGGATAGGGGGAGATACGCAGTATTTT.

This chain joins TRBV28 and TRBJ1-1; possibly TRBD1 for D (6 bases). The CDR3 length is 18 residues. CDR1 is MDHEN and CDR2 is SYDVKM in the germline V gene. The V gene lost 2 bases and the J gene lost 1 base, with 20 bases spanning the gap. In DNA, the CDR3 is TGTGCCAGCAGTTTAACCGGGACAAGGGGCCGGGCGAACACTGAAGCTTTCTTT. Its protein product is CASSLTGTRGRANTEAFF.

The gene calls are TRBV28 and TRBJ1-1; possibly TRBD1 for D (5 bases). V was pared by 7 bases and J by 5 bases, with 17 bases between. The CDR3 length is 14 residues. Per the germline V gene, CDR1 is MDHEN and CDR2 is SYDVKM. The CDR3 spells CASTSGTGRTEAFF. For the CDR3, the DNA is TGTGCCAGCACCTCCGGGACGGGGAGGACTGAAGCTTTCTTT.

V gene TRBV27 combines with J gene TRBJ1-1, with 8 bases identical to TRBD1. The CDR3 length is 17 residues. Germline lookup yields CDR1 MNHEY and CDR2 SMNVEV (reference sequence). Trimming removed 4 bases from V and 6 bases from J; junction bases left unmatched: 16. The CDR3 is CASSSLRIDQQGAEAFF. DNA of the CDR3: TGTGCCAGCAGTTCCCTTAGGATAGACCAACAGGGGGCTGAAGCTTTCTTT.

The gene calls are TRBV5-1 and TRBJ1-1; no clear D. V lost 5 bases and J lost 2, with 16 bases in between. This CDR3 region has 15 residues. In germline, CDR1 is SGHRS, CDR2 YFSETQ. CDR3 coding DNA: TGCGCCAGCAGACAAGTCGTCTTCACCAACACTGAAGCTTTCTTT. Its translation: CASRQVVFTNTEAFF.

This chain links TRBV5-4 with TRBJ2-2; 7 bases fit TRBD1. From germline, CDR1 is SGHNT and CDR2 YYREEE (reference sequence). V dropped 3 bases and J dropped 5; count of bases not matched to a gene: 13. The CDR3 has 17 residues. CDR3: CASSSATSGGWTGELFF. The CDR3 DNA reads TGTGCCAGCAGCTCTGCGACCTCAGGGGGTTGGACCGGGGAGCTGTTTTTT. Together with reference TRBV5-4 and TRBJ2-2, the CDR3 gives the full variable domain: ETGVTQSPTHLIKTRGQQVTLRCSSQSGHNTVSWYQQALGQGPQFIFQYYREEENGRGNFPPRFSGLQFPNYSSELNVNALELDDSALYLCASSSATSGGWTGELFFGEGSRLTVL.

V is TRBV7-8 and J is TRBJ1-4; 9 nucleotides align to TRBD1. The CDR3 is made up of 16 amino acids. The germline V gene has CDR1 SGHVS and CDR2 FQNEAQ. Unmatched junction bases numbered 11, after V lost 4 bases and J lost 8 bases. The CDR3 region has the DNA TGTGCCAGCAGCTATGCTCCGGGACAGGGTGTGGAAAAACTGTTTTTT. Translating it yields CASSYAPGQGVEKLFF.

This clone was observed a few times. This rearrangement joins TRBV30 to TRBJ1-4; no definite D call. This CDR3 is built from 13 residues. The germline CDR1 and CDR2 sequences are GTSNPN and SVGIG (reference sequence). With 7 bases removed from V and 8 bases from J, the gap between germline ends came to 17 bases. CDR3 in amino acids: CAYSTGLREKLFF. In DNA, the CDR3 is TGTGCCTATTCGACGGGTCTAAGGGAAAAACTGTTTTTT.

CDR3 nucleotides: TGTGCCAGCAGCCAAGCCCTAGCGGGGGGGCCTGGCACAGATACGCAGTATTTT. Amino acid sequence: CASSQALAGGPGTDTQYF. This rearrangement joins TRBV4-2 to TRBJ2-3; TRBD2 matches 12 bases. Per the germline V gene, CDR1 is LGHNA and CDR2 is YNFKEQ. Trimming at V came to 1 base and at J to 1 base, leaving 6 bases not matched to a gene. This CDR3 spans 18 amino acids.

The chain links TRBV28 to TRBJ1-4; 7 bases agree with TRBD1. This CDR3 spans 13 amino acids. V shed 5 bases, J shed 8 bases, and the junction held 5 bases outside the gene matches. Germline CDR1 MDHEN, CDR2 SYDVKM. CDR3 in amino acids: CASSPGTAEKLFF. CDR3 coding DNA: TGTGCCAGCAGTCCCGGGACAGCAGAAAAACTGTTTTTT.

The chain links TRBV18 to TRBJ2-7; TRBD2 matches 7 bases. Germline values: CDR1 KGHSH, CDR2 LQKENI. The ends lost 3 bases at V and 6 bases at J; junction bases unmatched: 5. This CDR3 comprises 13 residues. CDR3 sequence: CASSPRPGGEQYF. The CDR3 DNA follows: TGTGCCAGCTCACCCCGACCGGGGGGCGAGCAGTACTTC.

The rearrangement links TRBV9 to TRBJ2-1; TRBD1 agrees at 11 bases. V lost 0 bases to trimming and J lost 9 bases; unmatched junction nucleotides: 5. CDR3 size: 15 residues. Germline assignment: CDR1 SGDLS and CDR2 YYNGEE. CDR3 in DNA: TGTGCCAGCAGCGTAGCTGGACAGGGGGCAGTTGAGCAGTTCTTC. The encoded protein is CASSVAGQGAVEQFF. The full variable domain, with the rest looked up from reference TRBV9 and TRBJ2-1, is DSGVTQTPKHLITATGQRVTLRCSPRSGDLSVYWYQQSLDQGLQFLIQYYNGEERAKGNILERFSAQQFPDLHSELNLSSLELGDSALYFCASSVAGQGAVEQFFGPGTRLTVL.

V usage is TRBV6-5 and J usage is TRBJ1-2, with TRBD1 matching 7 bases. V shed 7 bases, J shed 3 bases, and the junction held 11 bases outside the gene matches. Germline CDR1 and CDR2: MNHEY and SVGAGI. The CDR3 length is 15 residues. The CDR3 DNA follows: TGTGCCAGCACTCTAACGGGACAGACTGACTATGGCTACACCTTC. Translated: CASTLTGQTDYGYTF.

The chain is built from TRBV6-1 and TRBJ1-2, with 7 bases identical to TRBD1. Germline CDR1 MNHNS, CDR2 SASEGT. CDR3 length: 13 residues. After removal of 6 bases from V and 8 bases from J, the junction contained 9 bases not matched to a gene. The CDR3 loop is CASRDTTGRGYTF. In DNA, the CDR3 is TGTGCCAGCAGAGATACGACAGGGCGCGGCTACACCTTC.

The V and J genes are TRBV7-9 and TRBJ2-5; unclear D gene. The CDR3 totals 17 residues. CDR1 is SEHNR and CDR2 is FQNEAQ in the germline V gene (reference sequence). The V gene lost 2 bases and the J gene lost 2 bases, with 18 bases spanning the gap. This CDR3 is CASSLKYSEAFQETQYF. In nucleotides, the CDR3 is TGTGCCAGCAGCTTAAAATATTCTGAGGCCTTTCAAGAGACCCAGTACTTC. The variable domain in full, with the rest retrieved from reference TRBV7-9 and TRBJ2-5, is DTGVSQNPRHKITKRGQNVTFRCDPISEHNRLYWYRQTLGQGPEFLTYFQNEAQLEKSRLLSDRFSAERPKGSFSTLEIQRTEQGDSAMYLCASSLKYSEAFQETQYFGPGTRLLVL.

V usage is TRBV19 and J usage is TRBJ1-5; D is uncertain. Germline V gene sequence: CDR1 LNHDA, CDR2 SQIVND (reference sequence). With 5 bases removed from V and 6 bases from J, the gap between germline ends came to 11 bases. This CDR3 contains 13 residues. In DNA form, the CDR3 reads TGTGCCAGTAGTCCGACACCCATTCAGCCCCAGCATTTT. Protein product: CASSPTPIQPQHF.

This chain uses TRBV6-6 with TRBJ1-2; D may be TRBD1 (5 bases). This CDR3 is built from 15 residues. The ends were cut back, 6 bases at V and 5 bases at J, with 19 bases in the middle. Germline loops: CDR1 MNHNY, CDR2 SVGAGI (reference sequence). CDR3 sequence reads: CASSPFQGFGYGYTF. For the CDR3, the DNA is TGTGCCAGCAGCCCTTTCCAGGGATTTGGATATGGCTACACCTTC.

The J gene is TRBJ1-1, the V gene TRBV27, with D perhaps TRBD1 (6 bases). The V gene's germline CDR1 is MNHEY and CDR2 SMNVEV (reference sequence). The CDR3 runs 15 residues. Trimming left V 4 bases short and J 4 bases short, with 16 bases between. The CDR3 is CASSSSMGASTEAFF. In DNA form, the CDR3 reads TGTGCCAGCAGTTCTTCCATGGGGGCAAGCACTGAAGCTTTCTTT.

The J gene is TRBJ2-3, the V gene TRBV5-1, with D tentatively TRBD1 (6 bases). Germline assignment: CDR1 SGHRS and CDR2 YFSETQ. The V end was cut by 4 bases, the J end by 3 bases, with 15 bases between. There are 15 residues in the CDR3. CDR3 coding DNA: TGCGCCAGCAGCCGACAGGATTGGGGGACAGATACGCAGTATTTT. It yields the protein CASSRQDWGTDTQYF.

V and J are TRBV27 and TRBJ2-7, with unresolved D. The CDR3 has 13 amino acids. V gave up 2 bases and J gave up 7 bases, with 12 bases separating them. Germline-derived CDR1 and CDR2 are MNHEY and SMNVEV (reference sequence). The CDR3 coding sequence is TGTGCCAGCAGTTTAGAGAGTTTCGGGGAGCAGTACTTC. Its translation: CASSLESFGEQYF.

CDR3 sequence: CASSPRTGVGTEAFF. In DNA form, the CDR3 reads TGTGCCAGCTCACCGCGGACAGGGGTAGGGACTGAAGCTTTCTTT. This rearrangement joins TRBV18 to TRBJ1-1; TRBD1 matches 9 bases. Per germline, CDR1 KGHSH and CDR2 LQKENI. J was trimmed by 5 bases and V by 3 bases; bases with no gene match: 7. The CDR3 spans 15 residues. The complete variable domain, with remaining parts taken from reference TRBV18 and TRBJ1-1, reads NAGVMQNPRHLVRRRGQEARLRCSPMKGHSHVYWYRQLPEEGLKFMVYLQKENIIDESGMPKERFSAEFPKEGPSILRIQQVVRGDSAAYFCASSPRTGVGTEAFFGQGTRLTVV.

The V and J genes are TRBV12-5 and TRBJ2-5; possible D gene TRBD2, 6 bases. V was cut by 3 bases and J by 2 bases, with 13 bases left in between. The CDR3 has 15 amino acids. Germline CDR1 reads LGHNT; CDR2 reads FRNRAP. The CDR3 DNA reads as TGTGCTAGTGGTTTTTACGGGAGTTTACAAGAGACCCAGTACTTC. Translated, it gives CASGFYGSLQETQYF.

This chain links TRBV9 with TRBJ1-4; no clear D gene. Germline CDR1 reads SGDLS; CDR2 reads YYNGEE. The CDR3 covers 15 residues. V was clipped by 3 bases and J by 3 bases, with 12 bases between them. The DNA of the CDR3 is TGTGCCAGCAGCGGGTGGTACAGTCCTAATGAAAAACTGTTTTTT. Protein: CASSGWYSPNEKLFF.

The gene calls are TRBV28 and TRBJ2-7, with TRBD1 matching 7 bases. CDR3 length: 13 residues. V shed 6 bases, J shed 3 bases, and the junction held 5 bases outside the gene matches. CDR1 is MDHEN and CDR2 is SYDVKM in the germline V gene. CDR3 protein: CASSRDRSYEQYF. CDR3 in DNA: TGTGCCAGCAGCAGGGACAGAAGCTACGAGCAGTACTTC.